This TCR beta chain was observed in a study of blood T cell repertoires in COVID-19. The junction had 3 bases not matched to a gene; V was cut back by 3 bases and J by 2 bases. Germline V gene data show CDR1 as MNHEY and CDR2 as SMNVEV (reference sequence). The CDR3 length is 15 residues. Repertoires were generated with immunoSEQ multiplex PCR, while TCRdb's copy carries only in-frame clones and drops some. The sample yields over 250,000 clones, 86% seen once. Specimen: peripheral blood. This sequence originates from a middle-aged man who had recovered from COVID-19. J is TRBJ2-7 and V is TRBV27, with 11 bases aligning to TRBD2. The CDR3, as DNA: TGTGCCAGCAGTTTGCTAGCGGGAGGCCCCTACGAGCAGTACTTC. Translation gives CASSLLAGGPYEQYF.